The T cell receptor beta chain described here comes from a study of control samples from healthy donors and cancer patients. There are 14 residues in the CDR3. The trim removed 3 bases at V and 1 base at J, leaving 0 bases unmatched. Germline V gene data show CDR1 as WNHNN and CDR2 as SYGVQD (reference sequence). Sequencing used immunoSEQ multiplex PCR; TCRdb keeps in-frame clones, though not all of them. The sample lists 140,000 to 150,000 clones, around 92% seen once, with about 3.2% in the top ten. Sequenced: blood. The TCR comes from a young man in good health. The rearrangement joins TRBV10-1 to TRBJ2-3, with 8 positions matching TRBD2. The chain's CDR3 is CASSDSGGTDTQYF. DNA of the CDR3: TGCGCCAGCAGTGATAGCGGGGGCACAGATACGCAGTATTTT.